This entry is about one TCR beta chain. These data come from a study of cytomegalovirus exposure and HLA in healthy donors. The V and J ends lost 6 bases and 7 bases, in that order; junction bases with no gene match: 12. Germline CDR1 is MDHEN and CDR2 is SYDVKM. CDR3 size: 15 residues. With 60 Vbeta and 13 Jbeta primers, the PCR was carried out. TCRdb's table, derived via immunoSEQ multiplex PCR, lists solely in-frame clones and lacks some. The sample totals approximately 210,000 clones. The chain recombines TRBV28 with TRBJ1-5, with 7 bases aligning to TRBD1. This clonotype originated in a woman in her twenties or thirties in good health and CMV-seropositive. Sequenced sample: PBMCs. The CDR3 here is CASSPMHRGEQPQHF. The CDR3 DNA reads TGTGCCAGCAGCCCAATGCACAGGGGAGAACAGCCCCAGCATTTT.